These 9 T cell receptor beta chains were all obtained from the same sample, sequenced in a study of T cell repertoires in cytomegalovirus infection. Via MiXCR, TCRdb re-called the reads, giving one row per CDR3 protein. The table lists roughly 130,000 distinct CDR3 sequences, 8.8% of them singletons. Sequencing used PBMCs. These receptors were obtained from a human donor in good health (CMV status not recorded). Some clones in this sample may be carry-over from other donors' samples.

This clonotype has only a few counts. The chain couples TRBV11-2 to TRBJ1-1; TRBD1 is a possible D gene (5 bases). With 5 bases removed from V and 7 bases from J, the gap between germline ends came to 17 bases. CDR1 is SGHAT and CDR2 is FQNNGV in the germline V gene. The length of the CDR3 is 14 residues. CDR3 bases: TGTGCCAGCAGCCCCCCCGGGACCTACAATGAAGCTTTCTTT. Protein product: CASSPPGTYNEAFF.

This clonotype was detected ten times or more. The chain couples TRBV4-1 to TRBJ2-2, with D unresolved. The CDR3 length is 16 residues. Per germline, CDR1 MGHRA and CDR2 YSYEKL. The V and J ends lost 1 base and 0 bases respectively, with 9 bases between them. The DNA of the CDR3 is TGCGCCAGCAGCCAAGTGGCACTACCGAACACCGGGGAGCTGTTTTTT. Residues: CASSQVALPNTGELFF.

V is TRBV10-3 and J is TRBJ2-3, with D perhaps being TRBD1 or TRBD2 (5 bases each). CDR3 length equals 15 residues. Germline-derived CDR1 and CDR2 are ENHRY and SYGVKD. Trimming removed 6 bases at V and 2 bases at J, with 15 bases between. The CDR3, as DNA: TGTGCCATCAGGAGGGGCCTGGCCGCCACAGATACGCAGTATTTT. Residues: CAIRRGLAATDTQYF.

This clonotype was seen many times. The V and J genes are TRBV4-1 and TRBJ2-1, with 7 bases matching TRBD2. V was clipped by 2 bases and J by 0 bases; unmatched bases: 7. There are 17 residues in the CDR3. Germline CDR1 is MGHRA and CDR2 is YSYEKL. CDR3 sequence: CASSQPTGGSSYNEQFF. The CDR3 DNA reads TGCGCCAGCAGCCAACCCACCGGGGGGAGCTCCTACAATGAGCAGTTCTTC.

The chain employs TRBV12-3 or TRBV12-4 and TRBJ2-3; D gene uncertain. The CDR3 totals 13 residues. The V end lost 6 bases, the J end lost 2 bases, and 9 bases lay between the germline ends. The CDR3: CASSRSVTDTQYF. CDR3 sequence (DNA): TGTGCCAGCAGCCGGAGTGTCACAGATACGCAGTATTTT.

This clonotype was seen ten or more times. The chain has TRBV7-2 and TRBJ1-1, with unresolved D. CDR1 is SGHTA, CDR2 FQGNSA, per germline. Trimming stripped 5 bases from V and 0 bases from J, with 13 bases between. The CDR3 has 15 residues. The CDR3 bases are TGTGCCAGCAGCGGTCGACAATTCATGAACACTGAAGCTTTCTTT. Residues: CASSGRQFMNTEAFF.

This clonotype was counted many times. The chain links TRBV6-1 to TRBJ2-5, with 7 bases matching TRBD2. V lost 5 bases to trimming and J lost 2 bases; unmatched junction nucleotides: 8. Germline V CDR1 and CDR2: MNHNS, SASEGT. This CDR3 region has 15 residues. Written as DNA, the CDR3 is TGTGCCAGCAGTACGCTCGGGACTACTCAAGAGACCCAGTACTTC. Protein: CASSTLGTTQETQYF.

This clonotype was counted only a few times. The genes are TRBV4-1 and TRBJ1-5, with D unresolved. The CDR3 length is 15 residues. Germline lookup yields CDR1 MGHRA and CDR2 YSYEKL. V lost 1 base and J lost 8, with 15 bases in between. CDR3 protein: CASSQGPLIEEPQHF. The CDR3 DNA is TGCGCCAGCAGCCAAGGCCCCTTAATTGAGGAGCCCCAGCATTTT.

The chain uses TRBV30 and TRBJ1-2; D might be TRBD1 (5 bases). The CDR3 has 13 amino acids. Deletions cut 2 bases from V and 8 bases from J, with 15 bases between. Germline assignment: CDR1 GTSNPN and CDR2 SVGIG (reference sequence). CDR3 in DNA: TGTGCCTGGAGTCGCACCCCCGGGGACGGCTACACCTTC. This codes for CAWSRTPGDGYTF.